Each of the 20 T cell receptor beta chains below was sequenced from the same sample in a study of blood T cell repertoires in COVID-19. Here immunoSEQ multiplex PCR was the method, and the copy in TCRdb shows in-frame clones only, minus some. Of about 130,000 clones in the sample, 81% are singletons; the top ten hold over 7.5%. The specimen sequenced was peripheral blood. All receptors come from a woman in her fifties or sixties with active or convalescent COVID-19.

There are a few counts of this clone. The V call is TRBV5-1, the J call TRBJ1-3; 8 bases line up with TRBD1. CDR1 is SGHRS and CDR2 is YFSETQ in the germline V gene. This CDR3 has 14 amino acids. Trimming removed 3 bases from V and 2 bases from J; junction bases left unmatched: 1. The CDR3 nucleotides read TGCGCCAGCAGCTCACAGGGGGCTGGAAACACCATATATTTT. It is translated as CASSSQGAGNTIYF.

The chain has TRBV9 and TRBJ2-1; a weak D match, TRBD1 (5 bases). Trimming took off 4 bases at V and 3 bases at J, with 14 bases between the two ends. Looked up from germline, CDR1 is SGDLS and CDR2 is YYNGEE. The CDR3 is 15 residues long. CDR3: CASSIRGQYYNEQFF. The CDR3 DNA is TGTGCCAGCAGCATTAGGGGCCAGTACTACAATGAGCAGTTCTTC. The full variable domain, with the rest looked up from reference TRBV9 and TRBJ2-1, is DSGVTQTPKHLITATGQRVTLRCSPRSGDLSVYWYQQSLDQGLQFLIQYYNGEERAKGNILERFSAQQFPDLHSELNLSSLELGDSALYFCASSIRGQYYNEQFFGPGTRLTVL.

The rearrangement joins TRBV5-8 to TRBJ2-2; the D gene is possibly TRBD2 (5 bases). CDR1 and CDR2 (germline): SGHTS, YDEGEE. CDR3 size: 16 residues. V dropped 4 bases and J dropped 0 bases, with 13 bases sitting between them. The DNA of the CDR3 is TGTGCCAGCAGCGGCGGACTGCGCACGAACACCGGGGAGCTGTTTTTT. Amino acid sequence: CASSGGLRTNTGELFF. Complete variable domain (other parts from reference TRBV5-8 and TRBJ2-2): EAGVTQSPTHLIKTRGQQATLRCSPISGHTSVYWYQQALGLGLQFLLWYDEGEERNRGNFPPRFSGRQFPNYSSELNVNALELEDSALYLCASSGGLRTNTGELFFGEGSRLTVL.

This clone occurred once. The V gene is TRBV5-6, the J gene TRBJ1-1, with TRBD1 identical over 10 bases. CDR3 size: 18 residues. The V and J ends lost 3 bases and 8 bases, in that order; junction bases with no gene match: 19. CDR1 is SGHDT and CDR2 is YYEEEE in the germline V gene. The CDR3 coding sequence is TGTGCCAGCAGCTCCGGGACAGGGGCCCTCTTAAGGACCCAAGAAGCTTTCTTT. Amino acids: CASSSGTGALLRTQEAFF.

The rearrangement uses TRBV19 and TRBJ1-1, with 10 bases identical to TRBD1. The CDR3 loop spans 16 amino acids. The J segment lost 1 base and the V segment lost 6 bases, leaving 8 bases of the junction unmatched. Germline V gene data show CDR1 as LNHDA and CDR2 as SQIVND (reference sequence). This CDR3 is CASSGQGGAANTEAFF. The CDR3, as DNA: TGTGCCAGTAGCGGACAGGGGGGTGCGGCGAACACTGAAGCTTTCTTT.

The V and J genes are TRBV15 and TRBJ1-2, with TRBD1 matching 7 bases. The trim removed 10 bases at V and 4 bases at J, leaving 9 bases unmatched. This CDR3 has 13 amino acids. Germline CDR1 is LNHNV and CDR2 is YYDKDF (reference sequence). CDR3 sequence: CASSRDRGYGYTF. The CDR3 DNA reads as TGTGCCAGTTCCAGGGACAGAGGCTATGGCTACACCTTC.

V and J are TRBV10-3 and TRBJ1-2; 7 nucleotides line up with TRBD1. CDR3 length equals 14 residues. The germline gives CDR1 ENHRY, CDR2 SYGVKD. V dropped 8 bases and J dropped 8; count of bases not matched to a gene: 14. CDR3 sequence reads: CAIGTGTEGEGYTF. The CDR3 region has the DNA TGTGCCATCGGTACCGGGACAGAAGGCGAGGGCTACACCTTC.

The genes are TRBV6-1 and TRBJ1-1, with no clear D. V was clipped by 4 bases and J by 0 bases, with 18 bases between them. The CDR3 extends over 17 amino acids. Germline assignment: CDR1 MNHNS and CDR2 SASEGT. CDR3 nucleotide sequence: TGTGCCAGCAGTGGAGGGCATGGCTTAGTCGTGAACACTGAAGCTTTCTTT. This translates into CASSGGHGLVVNTEAFF.

This chain joins TRBV5-1 and TRBJ2-3, with TRBD2 identical over 12 bases. The CDR3 is made up of 17 amino acids. V gave up 6 bases and J gave up 1 base; unmatched junction bases: 9. The germline gives CDR1 SGHRS, CDR2 YFSETQ. The chain's CDR3 is CASMETSGGGGTDTQYF. DNA of the CDR3: TGCGCCAGCATGGAGACTAGCGGGGGCGGGGGCACAGATACGCAGTATTTT.

The chain combines TRBV25-1 with TRBJ2-5; D is possibly TRBD1 (5 bases). CDR1 is MGHDK, CDR2 SYGVNS, per germline. This CDR3 spans 13 amino acids. The V gene lost 8 bases and the J gene lost 5 bases, with 15 bases spanning the gap. For the CDR3, the DNA is TGTGCCAGCCGCTTAGGGGCCGTGGAGACCCAGTACTTC. It is translated as CASRLGAVETQYF.

The chain combines TRBV6-5 with TRBJ1-2, with D uncertain. Between the trimmed V and J ends, which lost 5 bases and 5 bases, there was a span of 12 bases. Germline CDR1 MNHEY, CDR2 SVGAGI. This CDR3 is 13 amino acids long. DNA of the CDR3: TGTGCCAGCAGTCCCGACTGGGAGTATGGCTACACCTTC. It is translated as CASSPDWEYGYTF.

The chain is built from TRBV6-1 and TRBJ2-3, with 8 bases identical to TRBD2. Germline-derived CDR1 and CDR2 are MNHNS and SASEGT. The CDR3 is made up of 14 amino acids. Unmatched junction bases numbered 4, after V lost 4 bases and J lost 4 bases. CDR3 DNA: TGTGCCAGCAGTGGAGCGGGAGTAGCAGATACGCAGTATTTT. The encoded protein is CASSGAGVADTQYF.

The chain couples TRBV21-1 to TRBJ2-2; the D segment call TRBD2 is taken from the table without a DNA check. TRBV21-1 is deemed a pseudogene. CDR3 length: 14 amino acids. CDR3 amino acids: CASIITPNTGELFF. The CDR3 DNA reads TGTGCCAGCATAATCACTCCGAACACCGGGGAGCTGTTTTTT.

The gene calls are TRBV6-6 and TRBJ2-5; TRBD2 might be the D (5 bases). Germline CDR1 reads MNHNY; CDR2 reads SVGAGI (reference sequence). Trimming removed 0 bases at V and 2 bases at J, with 10 bases between. The CDR3 loop spans 15 amino acids. The CDR3 coding sequence is TGTGCCAGCAGTTACTCGGTGGAGCGGCAAGAGACCCAGTACTTC. It is translated as CASSYSVERQETQYF.

This chain uses TRBV6-2 or TRBV6-3 with TRBJ2-3; 12 bases match TRBD1. V lost 0 bases, J lost 4 bases, and 5 bases stayed unmatched. The CDR3 sequence is 17 residues long. Per the germline V gene, CDR1 is MNHEY and CDR2 is SVGEGT. The CDR3 sequence is CASSYSSGTGGADTQYF. DNA for the CDR3: TGTGCCAGCAGTTACTCGAGTGGGACAGGGGGCGCAGATACGCAGTATTTT.

The chain recombines TRBV6-5 with TRBJ2-2, with TRBD1 as a possible D gene (6 bases). Germline V gene lookup returns CDR1 MNHEY and CDR2 SVGAGI. V was trimmed by 2 bases and J by 4 bases, leaving 11 bases between them. This CDR3 is built from 15 residues. CDR3 DNA: TGTGCCAGCAGTTACCGTCAAGGGGGCACCGGGGAGCTGTTTTTT. Residues: CASSYRQGGTGELFF.

The chain has TRBV20-1 and TRBJ2-7; 9 positions match TRBD2. Germline lookup yields CDR1 DFQATT and CDR2 SNEGSKA (reference sequence). V dropped 3 bases and J dropped 2; count of bases not matched to a gene: 2. This CDR3 is 13 amino acids long. The CDR3 DNA is TGCAGTGCTAGTAGCGGGAGCACCTACGAGCAGTACTTC. Amino acid sequence: CSASSGSTYEQYF.

The chain recombines TRBV28 with TRBJ2-7, with unresolved D. V shed 3 bases and J shed 4 bases, with 7 bases lying between them. CDR3 length equals 12 residues. Germline V gene lookup returns CDR1 MDHEN and CDR2 SYDVKM. The CDR3 nucleotides are TGTGCCAGCAGTTTGGCCGCTTACGAGCAGTACTTC. This codes for CASSLAAYEQYF.

V gene TRBV24-1 combines with J gene TRBJ2-5, with TRBD1 matching over 8 bases. Germline values: CDR1 KGHDR, CDR2 SFDVKD. The trim removed 3 bases at V and 4 bases at J, leaving 9 bases unmatched. The CDR3 covers 16 residues. CDR3 nucleotide sequence: TGTGCCACCAGTGATGCTGGACAGGGAGGAGGAGAGACCCAGTACTTC. Protein sequence: CATSDAGQGGGETQYF.

The rearrangement joins TRBV2 to TRBJ1-3; 10 nucleotides line up with TRBD1. CDR1 and CDR2 from the germline V gene are SNHLY and FYNNEI. Germline trimming cut 6 bases from V and 4 bases from J; bases unmatched to any gene: 9. This CDR3 has 16 residues. The CDR3 reads CASRGDRGLIGNTIYF. The CDR3 DNA sequence: TGTGCCAGCAGGGGAGACAGGGGGCTAATCGGAAACACCATATATTTT.